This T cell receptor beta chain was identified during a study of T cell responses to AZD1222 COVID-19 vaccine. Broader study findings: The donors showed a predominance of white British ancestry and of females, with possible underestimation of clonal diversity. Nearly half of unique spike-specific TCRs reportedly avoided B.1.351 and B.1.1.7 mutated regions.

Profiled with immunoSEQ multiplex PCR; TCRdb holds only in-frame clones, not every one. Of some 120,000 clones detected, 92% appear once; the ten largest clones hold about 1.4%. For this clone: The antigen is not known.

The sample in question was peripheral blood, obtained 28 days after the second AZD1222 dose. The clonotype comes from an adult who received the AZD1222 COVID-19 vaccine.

CDR3 loop: CASSAGQGYEQYF. CDR3 sequence (DNA): TGCGCCAGCAGTGCGGGACAGGGGTACGAGCAGTACTTC. V and J are TRBV10-1 and TRBJ2-7; TRBD1 matches 10 bases. Germline V CDR1 and CDR2: WNHNN, SYGVQD (reference sequence). This CDR3 comprises 13 residues. With 4 bases clipped from V and 4 bases from J, the junction kept 1 base outside the gene matches.